These T cell receptor beta chains were read from a single sample in a study of blood T cells in healthy people across ages. TCRdb ran MiXCR on the 5' RACE reads and lists one entry per CDR3 protein. Found here are approximately 800,000 distinct CDR3 sequences, about 46% of them singletons; the top ten hold approximately 18%. The specimen sequenced was blood. The receptors originated from an elderly man in good health. The CDR3 runs from the conserved cysteine through the conserved F or W. The order of the fields is clone size, V gene, D gene, J gene, CDR3 protein, CDR3 DNA. D genes are given only for firm matches. Where a row states a size, it is once, few, many or the class of an expanded clone; other rows omit it.

clone_size: -
v_call: TRBV5-1
d_call: -
j_call: TRBJ1-1
cdr3_aa: CASRRESGRRDTEAFF
cdr3_nt: TGCGCCAGCAGACGGGAGTCCGGCAGGAGAGATACTGAAGCTTTCTTT

clone_size: -
v_call: TRBV7-3
d_call: -
j_call: TRBJ2-5
cdr3_aa: CASSLGPGERETQYF
cdr3_nt: TGTGCCAGCAGCTTAGGTCCAGGGGAGAGGGAGACCCAGTACTTC

clone_size: few
v_call: TRBV7-2
d_call: -
j_call: TRBJ2-7
cdr3_aa: CATRPSGGYEQYF
cdr3_nt: TGTGCCACACGTCCCAGCGGAGGTTACGAGCAGTACTTC

clone_size: -
v_call: TRBV29-1
d_call: -
j_call: TRBJ2-1
cdr3_aa: CSGRSRANEQFF
cdr3_nt: TGCAGCGGAAGGTCTCGGGCCAATGAGCAGTTCTTC

clone_size: -
v_call: TRBV9
d_call: TRBD2
j_call: TRBJ2-3
cdr3_aa: CASSGGTSNTDTQYF
cdr3_nt: TGCGCCAGCAGCGGCGGGACTAGCAACACAGATACGCAGTATTTT

clone_size: few
v_call: TRBV6-1
d_call: -
j_call: TRBJ2-3
cdr3_aa: CASSPPALDTQYF
cdr3_nt: TGTGCCAGCAGTCCACCTGCTTTGGATACGCAGTATTTT

clone_size: -
v_call: TRBV7-9
d_call: TRBD1
j_call: TRBJ1-2
cdr3_aa: CASSLAGGLSYGYTF
cdr3_nt: TGTGCCAGCAGCTTAGCAGGGGGCTTGAGCTATGGCTACACCTTC

clone_size: -
v_call: TRBV2
d_call: -
j_call: TRBJ2-1
cdr3_aa: CAGGYNEQFF
cdr3_nt: TGTGCCGGCGGATACAATGAGCAGTTCTTC

clone_size: -
v_call: TRBV24-1
d_call: TRBD2
j_call: TRBJ2-5
cdr3_aa: CATSASGEETQYF
cdr3_nt: TGTGCCACCAGTGCTAGCGGGGAAGAGACCCAGTACTTC

clone_size: few
v_call: TRBV6-2/TRBV6-3
d_call: -
j_call: TRBJ2-1
cdr3_aa: CASSPTESSYNEQFF
cdr3_nt: TGTGCCAGCAGTCCTACCGAGAGCTCCTACAATGAGCAGTTCTTC

clone_size: many
v_call: TRBV20-1
d_call: -
j_call: TRBJ1-4
cdr3_aa: CSATVATNEKLFF
cdr3_nt: TGCAGTGCTACCGTTGCAACTAATGAAAAACTGTTTTTT

clone_size: many
v_call: TRBV29-1
d_call: TRBD1
j_call: TRBJ1-2
cdr3_aa: CSVGTGNYGYTF
cdr3_nt: TGCAGCGTCGGGACAGGGAACTATGGCTACACCTTC

clone_size: many
v_call: TRBV7-2
d_call: -
j_call: TRBJ2-5
cdr3_aa: CASSPIAGNSGKETQYF
cdr3_nt: TGTGCCAGCAGCCCCATTGCGGGCAATTCAGGGAAAGAGACCCAGTACTTC

clone_size: -
v_call: TRBV18
d_call: TRBD1
j_call: TRBJ2-5
cdr3_aa: CASSPVLRGRRETQYF
cdr3_nt: TGTGCCAGCTCACCGGTTCTCAGGGGGCGACGGGAGACCCAGTACTTC

clone_size: -
v_call: TRBV20-1
d_call: TRBD1
j_call: TRBJ1-2
cdr3_aa: CSAETGGRYGYTF
cdr3_nt: TGCAGTGCTGAAACAGGGGGTCGGTATGGCTACACCTTC

clone_size: few
v_call: TRBV12-3/TRBV12-4
d_call: TRBD1
j_call: TRBJ1-1
cdr3_aa: CASSLLQTGRAFF
cdr3_nt: TGTGCCAGCAGTTTATTACAGACAGGGAGGGCTTTCTTT

clone_size: few
v_call: TRBV10-3
d_call: -
j_call: TRBJ2-5
cdr3_aa: CASRDDETQYF
cdr3_nt: TGTGCCAGCCGGGACGATGAGACCCAGTACTTC

clone_size: -
v_call: TRBV7-9
d_call: TRBD1
j_call: TRBJ1-2
cdr3_aa: CAVCGTGGGYTF
cdr3_nt: TGTGCCGTCTGCGGGACAGGGGGTGGCTACACCTTC

clone_size: few
v_call: TRBV7-9
d_call: -
j_call: TRBJ2-7
cdr3_aa: CASTPAAASYEQYF
cdr3_nt: TGTGCCAGCACCCCGGCGGCCGCCTCCTACGAGCAGTACTTC

clone_size: many
v_call: TRBV29-1
d_call: -
j_call: TRBJ2-7
cdr3_aa: CSVSGAAEDEQYF
cdr3_nt: TGCAGCGTTTCGGGAGCGGCAGAAGACGAGCAGTACTTC

clone_size: few
v_call: TRBV15
d_call: -
j_call: TRBJ2-5
cdr3_aa: CATSPSIRETQYF
cdr3_nt: TGTGCCACCAGCCCAAGTATCCGAGAGACCCAGTACTTC

clone_size: -
v_call: TRBV20-1
d_call: TRBD2
j_call: TRBJ2-3
cdr3_aa: CSARGTTEAGGDTQYF
cdr3_nt: TGCAGTGCTAGAGGCACGACCGAAGCGGGAGGAGATACGCAGTATTTT

clone_size: once
v_call: TRBV29-1
d_call: TRBD2
j_call: TRBJ2-4
cdr3_aa: CSVERGLEGDLAKNIQYF
cdr3_nt: TGCAGCGTTGAACGGGGACTAGAGGGTGACCTAGCCAAAAACATTCAGTACTTC

clone_size: -
v_call: TRBV7-2
d_call: TRBD1
j_call: TRBJ1-4
cdr3_aa: CASSLGQINEKLFF
cdr3_nt: TGTGCCAGCAGCCTGGGACAGATAAATGAAAAACTGTTTTTT

clone_size: -
v_call: TRBV4-1
d_call: -
j_call: TRBJ2-7
cdr3_aa: CASSQLPGETNEQYF
cdr3_nt: TGCGCCAGCAGCCAATTACCGGGAGAGACCAACGAGCAGTACTTC

clone_size: -
v_call: TRBV3-1
d_call: -
j_call: TRBJ1-1
cdr3_aa: CASSQGSSGTEAFF
cdr3_nt: TGTGCCAGCAGCCAAGGGTCGTCCGGCACTGAAGCTTTCTTT

clone_size: few
v_call: TRBV7-8
d_call: TRBD1
j_call: TRBJ2-7
cdr3_aa: CASSLRWGQSYEQYF
cdr3_nt: TGTGCCAGCAGCTTAAGATGGGGACAGTCCTACGAGCAGTACTTC

clone_size: -
v_call: TRBV5-1
d_call: -
j_call: TRBJ2-5
cdr3_aa: CTSSEDVQETQYF
cdr3_nt: TGCACCAGCAGCGAAGACGTCCAAGAGACCCAGTACTTC

clone_size: -
v_call: TRBV7-2
d_call: TRBD2
j_call: TRBJ2-5
cdr3_aa: CASSQGLAWGNEQYF
cdr3_nt: TGTGCCAGCAGCCAAGGACTAGCTTGGGGAAATGAGCAGTACTTC

clone_size: -
v_call: TRBV7-2
d_call: -
j_call: TRBJ2-7
cdr3_aa: CASSLPLPGVGGEQYF
cdr3_nt: TGTGCCAGCAGCCTACCCCTCCCGGGAGTTGGGGGTGAGCAGTACTTC

clone_size: -
v_call: TRBV6-6
d_call: TRBD1
j_call: TRBJ1-2
cdr3_aa: CASRGGQGPNYGYTF
cdr3_nt: TGTGCCAGCAGGGGAGGACAGGGGCCTAACTATGGCTACACCTTC

clone_size: -
v_call: TRBV20-1
d_call: -
j_call: TRBJ1-6
cdr3_aa: CSARTGGVGSSPLHF
cdr3_nt: TGCAGTGCTAGGACCGGGGGGGTAGGGAGTTCACCCCTCCACTTT

clone_size: few
v_call: TRBV10-3
d_call: -
j_call: TRBJ1-1
cdr3_aa: CAISESRVGEAFF
cdr3_nt: TGTGCCATCAGTGAGTCCAGGGTAGGTGAAGCTTTCTTT

clone_size: once
v_call: TRBV5-1
d_call: TRBD1
j_call: TRBJ1-2
cdr3_aa: CASSQDLPGQGVYGYTF
cdr3_nt: TGCGCCAGCAGTCAAGATTTACCGGGACAGGGAGTCTATGGCTACACCTTC

clone_size: few
v_call: TRBV7-2
d_call: TRBD1
j_call: TRBJ2-1
cdr3_aa: CASSLYHRGLSYNEQFF
cdr3_nt: TGTGCCAGCAGCCTATACCACAGGGGGCTATCCTACAATGAGCAGTTCTTC

clone_size: few
v_call: TRBV29-1
d_call: -
j_call: TRBJ2-5
cdr3_aa: CSALQGGSETQYF
cdr3_nt: TGCAGCGCCCTACAGGGGGGGTCGGAGACCCAGTACTTC

clone_size: few
v_call: TRBV7-2
d_call: -
j_call: TRBJ2-7
cdr3_aa: CASSQDRSEQYF
cdr3_nt: TGTGCCAGCAGCCAAGACAGGTCCGAGCAGTACTTC

clone_size: -
v_call: TRBV12-3/TRBV12-4
d_call: TRBD2
j_call: TRBJ2-1
cdr3_aa: CASSVAGGTDEQFF
cdr3_nt: TGTGCCAGCAGTGTTGCGGGAGGAACTGATGAGCAGTTCTTC

clone_size: -
v_call: TRBV7-2
d_call: -
j_call: TRBJ1-1
cdr3_aa: CASSLGTTSTEAFF
cdr3_nt: TGTGCCAGCAGCTTAGGCACGACGAGTACTGAAGCTTTCTTT

clone_size: few
v_call: TRBV20-1
d_call: TRBD1
j_call: TRBJ2-5
cdr3_aa: CSARLQGAGETQYF
cdr3_nt: TGCAGTGCTAGACTACAGGGGGCAGGGGAGACCCAGTACTTC

clone_size: -
v_call: TRBV12-3/TRBV12-4
d_call: TRBD2
j_call: TRBJ2-1
cdr3_aa: CASSVTSGREHEQFF
cdr3_nt: TGTGCCAGCAGCGTAACTAGCGGGAGGGAACATGAGCAGTTCTTC

clone_size: -
v_call: TRBV4-3
d_call: -
j_call: TRBJ1-1
cdr3_aa: CASSQASANTEAFF
cdr3_nt: TGCGCCAGCAGCCAAGCGAGCGCAAACACTGAAGCTTTCTTT

clone_size: -
v_call: TRBV13
d_call: -
j_call: TRBJ2-7
cdr3_aa: CASSLRLDRGPYEQYF
cdr3_nt: TGTGCCAGCAGCCTAAGGTTGGACCGGGGACCCTACGAGCAGTACTTC

clone_size: few
v_call: TRBV5-1
d_call: -
j_call: TRBJ1-1
cdr3_aa: CASSLDVGTEAFF
cdr3_nt: TGCGCCAGCAGCTTGGATGTGGGGACTGAAGCTTTCTTT

clone_size: -
v_call: TRBV3-1
d_call: -
j_call: TRBJ2-3
cdr3_aa: CASSTRTVPQYF
cdr3_nt: TGTGCCAGCAGCACACGGACAGTTCCGCAGTATTTT

clone_size: -
v_call: TRBV28
d_call: -
j_call: TRBJ2-2
cdr3_aa: CASRTYPADKVAGELFF
cdr3_nt: TGTGCCAGCAGAACGTACCCAGCGGACAAAGTGGCTGGGGAGCTGTTTTTT

clone_size: -
v_call: TRBV20-1
d_call: -
j_call: TRBJ2-7
cdr3_aa: CSARDLDLSYEQYF
cdr3_nt: TGCAGTGCTAGAGATCTCGACCTCTCCTACGAGCAGTACTTC

clone_size: -
v_call: TRBV4-2
d_call: -
j_call: TRBJ2-1
cdr3_aa: CASSQELGLTNEQFF
cdr3_nt: TGTGCCAGCAGCCAAGAACTAGGGCTAACCAATGAGCAGTTCTTC

clone_size: many
v_call: TRBV7-2
d_call: TRBD1
j_call: TRBJ2-2
cdr3_aa: CASNRGQGELFF
cdr3_nt: TGTGCCAGCAACAGGGGCCAAGGGGAGCTGTTTTTT